These T cell receptor beta chains were read from a single sample in a study of blood T cell repertoires in COVID-19. Assay: immunoSEQ multiplex PCR; the TCRdb copy retains only in-frame clones and omits some. The table records approximately 200,000 clones, around 88% of them present only once. Sequencing was performed on peripheral blood. The source of these receptors is a woman aged 25-40 years with acute or convalescent COVID-19. Each CDR3 is given with its conserved first and last residue. The D gene is left open where the match is weak. Expanded clones are given a class, and other clones once, few, many or no size at all.

clone_size | j_call | v_call | d_call | cdr3_aa | cdr3_nt
- | TRBJ2-5 | TRBV6-5 | TRBD2 | CASRSGLAGETQYF | TGTGCCAGCAGGTCGGGACTAGCGGGAGAGACCCAGTACTTC
- | TRBJ1-1 | TRBV5-1 | - | CASSPRVDLNTEAFF | TGCGCCAGCAGCCCGAGGGTCGACCTGAACACTGAAGCTTTCTTT
- | TRBJ1-6 | TRBV28 | - | CATKPGQHSPLHF | TGTGCCACAAAACCGGGACAACATTCACCCCTCCACTTT
- | TRBJ2-2 | TRBV18 | - | CASSPWRDTGELFF | TGTGCCAGCTCACCATGGAGGGACACCGGGGAGCTGTTTTTT
- | TRBJ1-2 | TRBV7-9 | TRBD1 | CASSFGVIQGAGGYTF | TGTGCCAGCAGCTTCGGCGTTATACAGGGGGCGGGAGGCTACACCTTC
- | TRBJ1-2 | TRBV5-6 | - | CASRSTGYYGYTF | TGTGCCAGCAGATCTACAGGGTACTATGGCTACACCTTC
- | TRBJ1-5 | TRBV28 | - | CASSLGGTVGQPQHF | TGTGCCAGCAGTTTGGGGGGGACGGTCGGACAGCCCCAGCATTTT
- | TRBJ2-1 | TRBV5-8 | - | CASILEGGLHEQFF | TGTGCCAGCATCCTTGAGGGAGGTTTGCACGAGCAGTTCTTC
- | TRBJ2-7 | TRBV28 | - | CASSLPHTPHEQYF | TGTGCCAGCAGCCTTCCCCACACACCGCACGAGCAGTACTTC
- | TRBJ1-1 | TRBV27 | - | CASRARGSTEAFF | TGTGCCAGCAGGGCCCGGGGGTCGACTGAAGCTTTCTTT
- | TRBJ2-7 | TRBV5-1 | TRBD2 | CASRLGLADFSSYEQYF | TGCGCCAGCCGTTTGGGACTAGCGGACTTCAGCTCCTACGAGCAGTACTTC
- | TRBJ2-2 | TRBV5-1 | TRBD1 | CASSGGTGGTGELFF | TGCGCCAGCAGCGGCGGGACAGGGGGAACCGGGGAGCTGTTTTTT
- | TRBJ2-7 | TRBV25-1 | TRBD2 | CASSEGGGREEQYF | TGTGCCAGCAGTGAAGGCGGGGGGCGCGAAGAGCAGTACTTC
- | TRBJ2-1 | TRBV5-1 | - | CASSPHQDTSEQFF | TGCGCCAGCAGCCCGCACCAGGATACTAGTGAGCAGTTCTTC
- | TRBJ2-1 | TRBV2 | TRBD1 | CASSDDRGWNNEQFF | TGTGCCAGCAGTGATGACAGGGGGTGGAACAATGAGCAGTTCTTC
few | TRBJ2-6 | TRBV5-3 | - | CARSSPQGTGANVLTF | TGTGCCAGAAGCTCCCCCCAGGGGACTGGGGCCAACGTCCTGACTTTC
few | TRBJ2-7 | TRBV7-9 | - | CASSPRFYEQYF | TGTGCCAGCAGCCCGCGATTCTACGAGCAGTACTTC
- | TRBJ2-5 | TRBV30 | TRBD1 | CAGNRGPGQETQYF | TGTGCCGGCAACAGGGGGCCGGGGCAAGAGACCCAGTACTTC
- | TRBJ1-2 | TRBV3-1/TRBV3-2 | - | CASSLQGGYGYTF | TGTGCCAGCAGTCTACAGGGCGGCTATGGCTACACCTTC
- | TRBJ1-1 | TRBV3-1/TRBV3-2 | - | CASTVRGINTEAFF | TGTGCCAGCACCGTCCGGGGTATTAACACTGAAGCTTTCTTT
- | TRBJ1-4 | TRBV30 | TRBD1 | CAWSGTYRGAFKLFF | TGTGCCTGGAGTGGAACCTACAGGGGAGCATTTAAACTGTTTTTT
- | TRBJ2-1 | TRBV11-2 | TRBD2 | CASSSGLALTYNEQFF | TGTGCCAGCAGCTCGGGACTAGCTCTAACCTACAATGAGCAGTTCTTC
once | TRBJ2-7 | TRBV3-1/TRBV3-2 | - | CASSQSTGSSYEQYF | TGTGCCAGCAGCCAATCGACGGGATCCTCCTACGAGCAGTACTTC
- | TRBJ1-5 | TRBV3-1/TRBV3-2 | - | CASSQGIRPGEWGPQHF | TGTGCCAGCAGCCAAGGAATCAGGCCAGGGGAATGGGGGCCCCAGCATTTT
- | TRBJ2-7 | TRBV5-1 | TRBD2 | CASSLTGSGSYSYEQYF | TGCGCCAGCAGCTTGACCGGTAGCGGGAGTTACTCCTACGAGCAGTACTTC